Following are 2 T cell receptor beta chains from one sample sequenced in a study of cytomegalovirus exposure and HLA in healthy donors. TCRdb's table, derived via immunoSEQ multiplex PCR, lists solely in-frame clones and lacks some. The sample yields around 150,000 clones, less than 90% seen once. The material sequenced was PBMCs. The receptor set was obtained from a woman aged 25 to 45 in good health and CMV-seronegative.

CDR3 DNA sequence: TGTGCCGGCTCCCAGGGTGACCCTGGAAACACCATATATTTT. Its protein product is CAGSQGDPGNTIYF. The chain joins TRBV5-5 to TRBJ1-3; D possibly corresponds to TRBD1 (5 bases). This CDR3 has 14 amino acids. V lost 10 bases and J lost 2, with 16 bases in between. Germline V lookup: CDR1 SGHKS, CDR2 YYEKEE (reference sequence).

This rearrangement joins TRBV27 to TRBJ2-1; the match to TRBD2 covers 11 bases. The CDR3 loop spans 15 amino acids. Germline loops: CDR1 MNHEY, CDR2 SMNVEV (reference sequence). The V and J ends lost 6 bases and 6 bases, in that order; junction bases with no gene match: 7. The CDR3 DNA sequence: TGTGCCAGCAGCTCGATAGCGGGAGGGCGCAATGAGCAGTTCTTC. This sequence encodes CASSSIAGGRNEQFF.